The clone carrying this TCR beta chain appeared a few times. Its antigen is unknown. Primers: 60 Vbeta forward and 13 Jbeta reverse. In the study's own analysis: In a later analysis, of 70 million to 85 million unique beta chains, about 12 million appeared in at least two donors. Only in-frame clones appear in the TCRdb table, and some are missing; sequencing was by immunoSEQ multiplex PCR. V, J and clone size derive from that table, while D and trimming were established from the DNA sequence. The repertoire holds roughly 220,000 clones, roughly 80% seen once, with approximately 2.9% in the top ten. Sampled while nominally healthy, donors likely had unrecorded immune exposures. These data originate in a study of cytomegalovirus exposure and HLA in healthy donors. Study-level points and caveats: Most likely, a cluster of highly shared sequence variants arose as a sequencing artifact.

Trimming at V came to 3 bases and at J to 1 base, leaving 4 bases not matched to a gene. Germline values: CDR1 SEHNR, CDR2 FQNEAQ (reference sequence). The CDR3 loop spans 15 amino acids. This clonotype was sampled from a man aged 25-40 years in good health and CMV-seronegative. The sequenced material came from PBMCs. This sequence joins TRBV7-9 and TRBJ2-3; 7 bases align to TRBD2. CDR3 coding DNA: TGTGCCAGCAGCTTGATCGCGGGGGGCACAGATACGCAGTATTTT. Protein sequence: CASSLIAGGTDTQYF.